A selection of T cell receptor beta chains follows, all from one sample in a study of T cells in Graves' hyperthyroidism and ophthalmopathy. TCRdb re-called the multiplex PCR reads with MiXCR, one entry per CDR3 protein. The table lists a few hundred thousand distinct CDR3 sequences, approximately 15% of them singletons. The sequencing input was blood. These receptors all come from a woman aged 40 to 49 with Graves' ophthalmopathy. The CDR3 runs from the conserved cysteine through the conserved F or W. The D gene is left open where the match is weak. Expanded clones get a size class; other rows say once, few or many, or leave the size out.

V	size	D	J	DNA	CDR3
TRBV6-2/TRBV6-3	few	-	TRBJ2-4	TGTGCCAGCAGTGACCAGGGCTTAGCCAAAAACATTCAGTACTTC	CASSDQGLAKNIQYF
TRBV7-9	few	-	TRBJ2-5	TGTGCCAGCAGCGAAGGGGGGGCGTCCCAAGAGACCCAGTACTTC	CASSEGGASQETQYF
TRBV20-1	few	-	TRBJ2-3	TGCAGTGCTTACACAGATACGCAGTATTTT	CSAYTDTQYF
TRBV20-1	-	-	TRBJ1-5	TGCAGTGTACAGGGAAATTCCCACAATCAGCCCCAGCATTTT	CSVQGNSHNQPQHF
TRBV6-1	few	TRBD2	TRBJ2-1	TGTGCCAGCAGTTCTTCCCCCGGGACTAGCGGGATTGAGCAGTTCTTC	CASSSSPGTSGIEQFF
TRBV7-3	-	-	TRBJ1-3	TGTGCCAGCAGCTGGCCCCCGGGGTTCTCTGGAAACACCATATATTTT	CASSWPPGFSGNTIYF
TRBV18	few	TRBD1	TRBJ1-6	TGTGCCAGCTCACGGGACAGATCCAATTCACCCCTCCACTTT	CASSRDRSNSPLHF
TRBV6-1	many	-	TRBJ1-2	TGTGCCAGCAGTGCAATTACAGGGAACAACTATGGCTACACCTTC	CASSAITGNNYGYTF
TRBV2	-	-	TRBJ2-7	TGTGCCAGCAGGACCTGGGACACTTACGAGCAGTACTTC	CASRTWDTYEQYF
TRBV5-5	-	-	TRBJ1-4	TGTGCCAGCAGCTTGGAATTTGAAAAACTGTTTTTT	CASSLEFEKLFF
TRBV4-1	few	-	TRBJ2-3	TGCGCCAGCAGCCAAGTGGGCGTTGTGAGCGATACGCAGTATTTT	CASSQVGVVSDTQYF
TRBV5-5	few	-	TRBJ2-1	TGTGCCAGCAGCCGTGGGTCTGGACCAATCTCCTACAATGAGCAGTTCTTC	CASSRGSGPISYNEQFF
TRBV20-1	many	TRBD2	TRBJ2-3	TGCAGTGCCCTAAGGACTAGCGGGAGCAGTGATACGCAGTATTTT	CSALRTSGSSDTQYF
TRBV9	-	TRBD1	TRBJ1-2	TGTGCCAGCAGCCCGAGACAGACAGGGGGTTACTATGGCTACACCTTC	CASSPRQTGGYYGYTF
TRBV28	many	TRBD1	TRBJ1-5	TGTGCCAGCAAACGGACAGGGATTCAGCCCCAGCATTTT	CASKRTGIQPQHF
TRBV20-1	-	-	TRBJ1-3	TGCAGTGCTAGTAGTCTCTCTGGAAACACCATATATTTT	CSASSLSGNTIYF
TRBV9	many	-	TRBJ1-1	TGTGCCAGCAGCCCCCCCACGAACACTGAAGCTTTCTTT	CASSPPTNTEAFF
TRBV3-1	many	-	TRBJ1-5	TGTGCCAGCAGCCACCACAGGGAGGATCAGCCCCAGCATTTT	CASSHHREDQPQHF